A single sample gave rise to the 27 T cell receptor delta chains below, sequenced in a study of gamma-delta T cells after stem cell transplantation. TCRdb re-called clones from the RT-PCR reads using CATT. The sample has around 2,500 delta-chain clones, 20% to 25% seen once. Material: gamma-delta T cells. Receptors were obtained from a human donor. It is not recorded whose cells these are; they may come from a transplant donor.

On this clone itself: This could be a read error, since a much larger clone is one nucleotide away. J is TRDJ3 and V is TRDV2; TRDD3 matches at 8 bases. Germline assignment: CDR1 GEAIGNYY and CDR2 EKD. The CDR3 runs to 20 residues. The CDR3 protein is CACDTGATSGGPWDTRQTFF. The DNA of the CDR3 is TGTGCCTGTGACACCGGTGCTACTTCTGGGGGACCCTGGGACACCCGACAGACGTTTTTC.

The CDR3 sequence is CALGVLILGWGTREYTDKLIF. The CDR3, as DNA: TGTGCTCTTGGGGTTCTCATCCTAGGCTGGGGGACCCGAGAGTACACCGATAAACTCATCTTT. The J gene is TRDJ1, the V gene TRDV1; 8 bases line up with TRDD3. The CDR3 covers 21 residues. J was trimmed by 0 bases and V by 4 bases; bases with no gene match: 22. Per germline, CDR1 TSWWSYY and CDR2 QGS.

About this clone: The TCRdb protein comes from a much larger clone and disagrees with this DNA's translation at residue 4, likely due to a read error; the protein given here is derived from the DNA. This chain uses TRDV1 with TRDJ3, with 9 bases that match TRDD3. J lost 0 bases, V lost 7 bases, and 13 bases had no gene match. Germline CDR1 is TSWWSYY and CDR2 is QGS. The CDR3 length is 20 residues. The CDR3 nucleotides read TGTGCTCTTGAGGACCGCGTTACTGGGGGACACTCCTGGGACACCCGACAGATGTTTTTC. It specifies CALEDRVTGGHSWDTRQMFF.

In this sample, this clone turned up a few times. With a far larger clone one base away, a read error is the likely cause. The same CDR3 can be traced to other DNA sequences in this sample. The chain couples TRDV1 to TRDJ1, with 9 bases that match TRDD3. With 4 bases clipped from V and 8 bases from J, the junction kept 32 bases outside the gene matches. The CDR3 contains 22 residues. CDR1 TSWWSYY and CDR2 QGS come from the germline V gene. DNA of the CDR3: TGTGCTCTTGGGGTCACCGTTAGGTACTGGGGGACTGACGAAAATGAAAAGCAAAAACTCATCTTT. Amino acid sequence: CALGVTVRYWGTDENEKQKLIF.

On this clone: This may arise from a read error, as a much more abundant clone is one base away. This sequence joins TRDV2 and TRDJ1; D may be TRDD3 (5 bases). Per the germline V gene, CDR1 is GEAIGNYY and CDR2 is EKD. The CDR3 length is 18 residues. V was cut by 5 bases and J by 8 bases, with 32 bases left in between. The CDR3 coding sequence is TGTGCCTGTGGCCCGCTCGGAGGGATTTCAGGGCAGGAGGGGAAACTCATCTTT. Protein product: CACGPLGGISGQEGKLIF.

The chain combines TRDV1 with TRDJ1, with D possibly matching TRDD2 (6 bases). The CDR3 extends over 21 amino acids. The germline CDR1 and CDR2 sequences are TSWWSYY and QGS. V was cut by 1 base and J by 4 bases, with 31 bases left in between. In DNA, the CDR3 is TGTGCTCTTGGGGAACCTTCCAATCCTACTCCGTCTGAGGATAAAGGCGATAAACTCATCTTT. Amino acid sequence: CALGEPSNPTPSEDKGDKLIF.

Only a few counts were recorded for this clone. This likely stems from a read error, as it lies one base from a far larger clone. This chain links TRDV1 with TRDJ1, with 12 bases fitting TRDD3. Per the germline V gene, CDR1 is TSWWSYY and CDR2 is QGS. The CDR3 is 18 residues long. The CDR3 region is CAPGELAFTLGDTRKLIF. The CDR3 coding sequence is TGTGCTCCTGGGGAACTAGCTTTTACGCTGGGGGATACGAGAAAACTCATCTTT.

With respect to this clone: A far bigger clonotype differs at one base, so this is likely a read error. This sample also contains other DNA sequences that code for the same CDR3. The CDR3 bases are TGTGCTCTTGGGGACCGCGTTACCGGGGGACACTCCTGGGACACCCGACAGATGTTTTTC. Translated: CALGDRVTGGHSWDTRQMFF. The chain combines TRDV1 with TRDJ3, with D possibly matching TRDD3 (6 bases). Germline V gives CDR1 TSWWSYY, CDR2 QGS. With 3 bases removed from V and 0 bases from J, the gap between germline ends came to 18 bases. The CDR3 runs 20 residues.

This clone was detected only a few times. CDR3 sequence (DNA): TGTGCTCTTGGGGAACCATCGCATGAGTCGGCTAAGAAATACACCGATAAACTCATCTTT. Its translation: CALGEPSHESAKKYTDKLIF. The chain has TRDV1 and TRDJ1; perhaps TRDD1 as D (5 bases). From germline, CDR1 is TSWWSYY and CDR2 QGS. The CDR3 loop spans 20 amino acids. V gave up 1 base and J gave up 0 bases, with 24 bases separating them.

The chain carries TRDV1 and TRDJ1, with 9 bases lining up with TRDD2. The CDR3 is 19 residues long. Germline V gives CDR1 TSWWSYY, CDR2 QGS. The J segment lost 0 bases and the V segment lost 3 bases, leaving 14 bases of the junction unmatched. Here the CDR3 reads CALGDYSLPTDYYTDKLIF. DNA of the CDR3: TGTGCTCTTGGGGACTACAGCCTTCCTACGGATTATTACACCGATAAACTCATCTTT.

This clone has only a few counts. TCRdb records a much larger clone's protein for this DNA, with a difference at residue 5 that likely arises from a read error; the protein given is the translation of the DNA. The chain uses TRDV1 and TRDJ1; 8 bases line up with TRDD3. J lost 0 bases, V lost 4 bases, and 31 bases had no gene match. The length of the CDR3 is 24 residues. Per germline, CDR1 TSWWSYY and CDR2 QGS. This CDR3 reads CALGVKFAILPDLTGGLYTDKLIF. CDR3 coding DNA: TGTGCTCTTGGGGTAAAGTTCGCGATCCTACCGGACTTAACTGGGGGCTTATACACCGATAAACTCATCTTT.

V and J are TRDV1 and TRDJ1, with 10 bases matching TRDD3. This CDR3 region has 15 residues. With V trimmed by 9 bases and J by 2 bases, 9 bases remained unmatched. Germline CDR1 is TSWWSYY and CDR2 is QGS. CDR3 nucleotides: TGTGCTCTCTGCTACTGGGGGATGACTACCGATAAACTCATCTTT. Its translation is CALCYWGMTTDKLIF.

Turning to this clone: In the same sample, other DNA sequences code for this CDR3. The chain couples TRDV1 to TRDJ1; D gene unclear. V lost 2 bases to trimming and J lost 7 bases, with 5 bases between them. From germline, CDR1 is TSWWSYY and CDR2 QGS. CDR3 size: 11 residues. Here the CDR3 reads CALGERLKLIF. The CDR3 nucleotides read TGTGCTCTTGGGGAAAGGCTTAAACTCATCTTT.

Only one count was recorded for this clone. A far more abundant clone sits one base away, making this likely a read error. Other DNA sequences in the same sample also yield this CDR3. V is TRDV2 and J is TRDJ1, with TRDD3 matching 8 bases. From germline, CDR1 is GEAIGNYY and CDR2 EKD. The CDR3 totals 18 residues. J lost 0 bases, V lost 1 base, and 12 bases had no gene match. CDR3 DNA sequence: TGTGCCTGTGACACTGTGGTAAAGACTGGGGGGAACACCGATAAACTCATCTTT. Encoded protein: CACDTVVKTGGNTDKLIF.

In its sample, this clone was seen a few times. J is TRDJ3 and V is TRDV1; TRDD3 matches 7 bases. This CDR3 is built from 20 residues. V lost 4 bases and J lost 5; bases outside the gene matches: 17. Germline-derived CDR1 and CDR2 are TSWWSYY and QGS. CDR3 nucleotides: TGTGCTCTTGGGGTTTCCGAAACAAGGTACTGGGGCCGGGACACCCGACAGATGTTTTTC. Translated, it gives CALGVSETRYWGRDTRQMFF.

There are a few counts of this clone. A far larger clone is just one base off, so this is likely a read error. The chain joins TRDV1 to TRDJ1; 8 nucleotides agree with TRDD3. CDR3 length: 19 residues. Germline V gives CDR1 TSWWSYY, CDR2 QGS. The CDR3 DNA is TGTGCTCTTGGGGATCTCCCCCATACTGGGGGTTCGTACACCGATAAACCCATCTTT. This encodes CALGDLPHTGGSYTDKPIF.

The chain combines TRDV1 with TRDJ1; 8 nucleotides line up with TRDD3. In germline, CDR1 is TSWWSYY, CDR2 QGS. The CDR3 runs to 17 residues. With V trimmed by 2 bases and J by 3 bases, 11 bases remained unmatched. The CDR3, as DNA: TGTGCTCTTGGGGAAAAGGGTATTTCTGGGGGACCCGATAAACTCATCTTT. Its protein product is CALGEKGISGGPDKLIF.

The genes are TRAV29/DV5 and TRDJ1, with 10 bases matching TRDD3. Trimming cost V 0 bases and J 0 bases; bases outside gene matches: 5. Germline V gene lookup returns CDR1 NSMFDY and CDR2 ISSIKDK. There are 16 residues in the CDR3. This CDR3 is CAASADWGIHTDKLIF. DNA of the CDR3: TGTGCAGCAAGCGCAGACTGGGGGATTCACACCGATAAACTCATCTTT.

The CDR3 sequence: CALGLPREEVNTDKLIF. Written as DNA, the CDR3 is TGTGCTCTTGGGCTACCACGGGAGGAGGTAAACACCGATAAACTCATCTTT. This chain connects TRDV1 to TRDJ1; D ambiguous. Germline CDR1 is TSWWSYY and CDR2 is QGS. Trimming cost V 5 bases and J 0 bases, with 19 bases left between them. The CDR3 has 17 amino acids.

This clone came up a few times. A read error likely explains this, since a far larger clone differs by one base. The gene calls are TRDV1 and TRDJ3; 9 positions match TRDD3. CDR1 TSWWSYY and CDR2 QGS come from the germline V gene. CDR3 length: 20 residues. CDR3 DNA: TGTGCTCTTGGGGACCGCGTTACTGGGGGACACTCCTGGGACGCCCGACAGATGTTTTTC. Encoded protein: CALGDRVTGGHSWDARQMFF.

The chain links TRDV1 to TRDJ1; TRDD3 might be the D (5 bases). This CDR3 comprises 18 residues. The V end was cut by 1 base, the J end by 7 bases, with 25 bases between. Germline V lookup: CDR1 TSWWSYY, CDR2 QGS. The DNA of the CDR3 is TGTGCTCTTGGGGAACGTAGGCTACCGGGGACAAACGGGGTTAAACTCATCTTT. The encoded protein is CALGERRLPGTNGVKLIF.

On this clone: This may be a read error, as it is one base from a much larger clone. The chain combines TRDV1 with TRDJ1, with D possibly TRDD3 on 8 matching bases. The CDR3 sequence is 29 residues long. Germline V CDR1 and CDR2: TSWWSYY, QGS. The DNA for the CDR3 is TGTGCTCTTGGGGAACTCATGGACGAGCTTGTATTACCAGGGGGCCATTCCTACGTGGGGGATCGGTACACCGATAAACTCACCTTT. This encodes CALGELMDELVLPGGHSYVGDRYTDKLTF.

Concerning this clone: With a far larger clone one base away, a read error is the likely cause. Other DNA variants within this sample encode the same CDR3. The chain uses TRDV2 and TRDJ1; D possibly corresponds to TRDD3 (5 bases). This CDR3 is 18 amino acids long. From germline, CDR1 is GEAIGNYY and CDR2 EKD. Trimming took off 3 bases at V and 0 bases at J, with 22 bases between the two ends. The chain's CDR3 is CACDDPVETLDDTDKLIF. CDR3 sequence (DNA): TGTGCCTGTGACGATCCCGTAGAAACACTGGACGACACCGATAAACTCATCTTT.

This clone is deemed medium-sized (0.01 to 0.1%). The chain links TRDV1 to TRDJ1; maybe TRDD2 (6 bases). There are 20 residues in the CDR3. V was cut by 2 bases and J by 0 bases, with 25 bases left in between. Germline loops: CDR1 TSWWSYY, CDR2 QGS. The CDR3 protein is CALGEGFGLLPLPDTDKLIF. CDR3 coding DNA: TGTGCTCTTGGGGAAGGGTTTGGGCTCCTACCCTTACCCGACACCGATAAACTCATCTTT.

The rearrangement uses TRDV1 and TRDJ1; 8 bases are a match to TRDD3. There are 20 residues in the CDR3. Germline V gives CDR1 TSWWSYY, CDR2 QGS. V lost 3 bases and J lost 0; bases outside the gene matches: 18. DNA of the CDR3: TGTGCTCTTGGGGATCCCCTAGGCCGACTGGGGGCCATATACACCGATAAACTCATCTTT. Translating it yields CALGDPLGRLGAIYTDKLIF.

This clone is deemed medium-sized (0.01 to 0.1%). This is likely an artifact of a read error, given a far larger clone one base away. Distinct nucleotide sequences in the sample also encode this CDR3. The chain has TRDV2 and TRDJ1; D possibly corresponds to TRDD3 (5 bases). Germline CDR1 reads GEAIGNYY; CDR2 reads EKD. The CDR3 is 14 residues long. The CDR3, as DNA: TGTGCCTGTGACTACAGGGGGCTCTCCGATAAGCTCATCTTT. It yields the protein CACDYRGLSDKLIF.

This clone has only a few counts. A far larger clone lies a single base away; this is likely a read error. Here the CDR3 reads CARDYRGLSDKLIF. The CDR3 DNA reads as TGTGCCCGTGACTACAGGGGGCTCTCCGATAAACTCATCTTT. The V call is TRDV2, the J call TRDJ1; weak D call: TRDD3 (5 bases). The CDR3 has 14 residues. The germline gives CDR1 GEAIGNYY, CDR2 EKD.